This TCR beta chain was captured in a study of Graves' ophthalmopathy and Graves' hyperthyroidism. Whole-study results and caveats: The authors also found most expanded thyroid clonotypes above 0.001 frequency in blood. Distinction of ophthalmopathy from stable hyperthyroidism by a 13-signature model reached 85% to 90% sensitivity and approximately 80% specificity.

Notes on this clonotype: Antigen specificity is unknown.

The study amplified TCR beta CDR3 regions using RNA transcripts. HTBI-primed first-round RT-PCR preceded second-round multiplex PCR. A single record per CDR3 protein comes from TCRdb applying MiXCR to the multiplex PCR reads. The table records almost 750,000 distinct CDR3 sequences, around 40% of them present only once. Exclusion applied to patients with other autoimmune diseases, uncontrolled infections, pregnancy or lactation. The authors isolated PBMCs from around 10 ml of fresh peripheral blood. This CDR3 region has 14 residues. The germline V gene encodes CDR1 DFQATT and CDR2 SNEGSKA (reference sequence). V was pared by 6 bases and J by 1 base, with 13 bases between.

Sequencing used peripheral blood. This receptor was identified in an adult man with Graves' ophthalmopathy. J is TRBJ1-5 and V is TRBV20-1; D not resolved. The CDR3 region is CSASPYGSNQPQHF. DNA of the CDR3: TGCAGTGCGTCCCCTTACGGGAGCAATCAGCCCCAGCATTTT.